This passage covers 15 T cell receptor beta chains from one sample sequenced in a study of shared clonotypes between healthy human individuals. Sequencing was performed with immunoSEQ multiplex PCR; in TCRdb, only in-frame clones are kept and a portion is missing. This table has approximately 530,000 clones, 90% to 97% appearing once. Sequenced input: naive CD4+ T cells sorted from blood. Subset given: CD45RA+ positively selected. These receptors originate from a woman aged 25 to 39 in good health.

This chain links TRBV11-3 with TRBJ2-2, with 8 bases aligning to TRBD1. The ends lost 5 bases at V and 5 bases at J; junction bases unmatched: 7. The germline V gene encodes CDR1 SGHNT and CDR2 YENEEA. The CDR3 runs to 15 residues. The CDR3 spells CASSPPGGRTGELFF. In DNA, the CDR3 is TGTGCCAGCAGCCCCCCAGGGGGCCGGACCGGGGAGCTGTTTTTT.

Only one count was recorded for this clone. This chain links TRBV19 with TRBJ1-1; 7 bases are shared with TRBD1. After removal of 6 bases from V and 1 base from J, the junction contained 8 bases not matched to a gene. Germline-derived CDR1 and CDR2 are LNHDA and SQIVND (reference sequence). CDR3 length: 15 amino acids. The CDR3 region has the DNA TGTGCCAGTAGGGACAGGCCGGCTGAGAACACTGAAGCTTTCTTT. Its protein is CASRDRPAENTEAFF.

The chain employs TRBV5-4 and TRBJ2-1; 7 bases align to TRBD2. There are 15 residues in the CDR3. Germline V CDR1 and CDR2: SGHNT, YYREEE (reference sequence). The junction had 9 bases not matched to a gene; V was cut back by 1 base and J by 8 bases. CDR3 in amino acids: CASSLLASGTHEQFF. The CDR3 nucleotides are TGTGCCAGCAGCTTGTTAGCCAGCGGGACGCATGAGCAGTTCTTC.

The chain employs TRBV2 and TRBJ2-5, with D perhaps matching TRBD2 (5 bases). V lost 5 bases, J lost 5 bases, and 21 bases lay in between. Germline assignment: CDR1 SNHLY and CDR2 FYNNEI. This CDR3 is 16 amino acids long. CDR3: CASSRGRATPRETQYF. CDR3 sequence (DNA): TGTGCCAGCAGTCGGGGAAGGGCTACCCCCAGGGAGACCCAGTACTTC.

The rearrangement uses TRBV5-1 and TRBJ2-5; 7 bases are a match to TRBD2. The DNA end favors TRBJ2-7, so the J call may be wrong. Germline CDR1 is SGHRS and CDR2 is YFSETQ. The CDR3 consists of 15 residues. The DNA of the CDR3 is TGCGCCAGCAGCTTGGTGTCTAGCGGTCCCTACGAGCAGTACTTC. Amino acid sequence: CASSLVSSGPYEQYF.

DNA of the CDR3: TGCGCCAGCAGCACCCTGGACCCTGACAATGAGCAGTTCTTC. This encodes CASSTLDPDNEQFF. The chain combines TRBV4-1 with TRBJ2-1; D is unclear. CDR1 is MGHRA, CDR2 YSYEKL, per germline. The CDR3 loop spans 14 amino acids. Trimming took 5 bases from V and 5 from J, leaving 13 bases between them.

The chain links TRBV5-4 to TRBJ1-4; D gene uncertain. Germline CDR1 SGHNT, CDR2 YYREEE (reference sequence). Trimming pared 2 bases from V and 3 bases from J, leaving 8 bases between. The CDR3 length is 14 residues. This CDR3 reads CASSFWAANEKLFF. CDR3 coding DNA: TGTGCCAGCAGCTTTTGGGCGGCTAATGAAAAACTGTTTTTT.

This sequence joins TRBV19 and TRBJ2-1; D possibly corresponds to TRBD1 (6 bases). Germline lookup yields CDR1 LNHDA and CDR2 SQIVND (reference sequence). Trimming cost V 2 bases and J 6 bases, with 11 bases left between them. The CDR3 runs to 14 residues. CDR3 residues: CASSIPDRFNEQFF. The DNA of the CDR3 is TGTGCCAGTAGTATACCCGACAGGTTCAATGAGCAGTTCTTC.

The table lists this clone with a count of one. The gene calls are TRBV9 and TRBJ2-5; D is possibly TRBD1 or TRBD2 (6 bases each). The CDR3 contains 16 residues. V was clipped by 4 bases and J by 5 bases, with 21 bases between them. In germline, CDR1 is SGDLS, CDR2 YYNGEE. The CDR3 is CASSPSWGAERETQYF. The CDR3 DNA follows: TGTGCCAGCAGCCCTAGCTGGGGGGCGGAGAGGGAGACCCAGTACTTC.

This chain links TRBV29-1 with TRBJ2-7, with 9 bases aligning to TRBD1. V shed 4 bases and J 8 bases; nucleotides not matched to a gene: 15. Germline V gene lookup returns CDR1 SQVTM and CDR2 ANQGSEA. The length of the CDR3 is 15 residues. CDR3 sequence: CSVADTQGAQLQQYF. The DNA for the CDR3 is TGCAGCGTTGCCGACACACAGGGGGCGCAGTTACAGCAGTACTTC.

V is TRBV5-3 and J is TRBJ2-7; D might be TRBD2 (7 bases). TRBV5-3 falls under the ORF class, with uncertain function. The CDR3 is 11 residues long. The CDR3: CNWKGGPSWYF. The CDR3 region has the DNA TGTAACTGGAAGGGGGGGCCATCGTGGTACTTC.

This clone was found once. Within the sample, other DNA sequences also encode this same CDR3. V usage is TRBV20-1 and J usage is TRBJ1-5; D is ambiguous. V lost 3 bases to trimming and J lost 6 bases, with 6 bases between them. CDR1 and CDR2 (germline): DFQATT, SNEGSKA (reference sequence). The CDR3 contains 11 residues. The CDR3 nucleotides read TGCAGTGCTAGGGGCAGTCAGCCCCAGCATTTT. It is translated as CSARGSQPQHF.

The V gene is TRBV27, the J gene TRBJ2-7; D is undetermined. V lost 7 bases and J 0 bases, leaving 13 bases between the germline ends. This CDR3 spans 14 amino acids. Per the germline V gene, CDR1 is MNHEY and CDR2 is SMNVEV (reference sequence). CDR3 amino acids: CASKVRSLSYEQYF. CDR3 coding DNA: TGTGCCAGCAAGGTTAGGAGCCTCTCCTACGAGCAGTACTTC.

This clone showed up just a few times. The V and J genes are TRBV4-2 and TRBJ1-1; D is perhaps TRBD1 (6 bases). The CDR3 spans 15 residues. The germline gives CDR1 LGHNA, CDR2 YNFKEQ. Trimming stripped 1 base from V and 0 bases from J, with 9 bases between. For the CDR3, the DNA is TGTGCCAGCAGCCAAGTTAAGGGGGTGAACACTGAAGCTTTCTTT. Protein product: CASSQVKGVNTEAFF.

This sequence joins TRBV11-2 and TRBJ1-2; the D is unclear. V gave up 5 bases and J gave up 0 bases, with 7 bases separating them. The V gene's germline CDR1 is SGHAT and CDR2 FQNNGV. CDR3 size: 13 residues. DNA for the CDR3: TGTGCCAGCAGCCGCCAGGCTAACTATGGCTACACCTTC. Its protein is CASSRQANYGYTF.